The TCR beta chain described here comes from a study of breast tumors, draining lymph nodes, adjacent tissues. Whole-study results and caveats: Data fit most tumor T cells coming from lymph node, expanding in tumor.

One entry per CDR3 protein, called by TCRdb with MiXCR from the multiplex PCR reads. The sample has under 300,000 distinct CDR3 sequences; around 34% are singletons. Germline trimming cut 6 bases from V and 1 base from J; bases unmatched to any gene: 4. The CDR3 extends over 15 amino acids. The germline V gene has CDR1 MNHEY and CDR2 SVGAGI. There are a few counts of this clonotype. Its target is not known. Samples came from axillary lymph nodes draining the breast cancer. What was sequenced was axillary lymph node tissue. This TCR derives from a female donor with breast cancer. Some clones in this sample may be carry-over from other donors' samples. The chain carries TRBV6-5 and TRBJ2-2, with 8 bases that match TRBD2. This chain's CDR3 is CASRVAGQNTGELFF. CDR3 sequence (DNA): TGTGCCAGCAGGGTAGCGGGGCAGAACACCGGGGAGCTGTTTTTT.